Described below is a single T cell receptor (beta chain) sequence and its context. Its antigen remains unknown. This specimen belongs to a study of blood T cells in healthy people across ages. Study outcomes and limitations: Among long-lived donors, naive CD4+ cells were more numerous and diversity higher than in aged donors.

A second PCR of roughly 7 to 11 cycles used a sample-barcoded 5' primer and a J-beta primer mix. TCRdb re-analysed the 5' RACE reads in MiXCR, keeping a single row per CDR3 protein. The profile covers some 1.5 million distinct CDR3 sequences, with over 25% appearing a single time and 7.7% taken by the ten largest. Trimming took 5 bases from V and 9 from J, leaving 11 bases between them. The length of the CDR3 is 12 residues. The germline gives CDR1 MDHEN, CDR2 SYDVKM. The sequenced sample was blood. This sequence was found in a woman aged 25 to 39 in good health. V gene TRBV28 combines with J gene TRBJ1-5; no clear D gene. The CDR3 sequence is CASSPGDRPQHF. CDR3 nucleotides: TGTGCCAGCAGTCCCGGGGATCGGCCCCAGCATTTT.